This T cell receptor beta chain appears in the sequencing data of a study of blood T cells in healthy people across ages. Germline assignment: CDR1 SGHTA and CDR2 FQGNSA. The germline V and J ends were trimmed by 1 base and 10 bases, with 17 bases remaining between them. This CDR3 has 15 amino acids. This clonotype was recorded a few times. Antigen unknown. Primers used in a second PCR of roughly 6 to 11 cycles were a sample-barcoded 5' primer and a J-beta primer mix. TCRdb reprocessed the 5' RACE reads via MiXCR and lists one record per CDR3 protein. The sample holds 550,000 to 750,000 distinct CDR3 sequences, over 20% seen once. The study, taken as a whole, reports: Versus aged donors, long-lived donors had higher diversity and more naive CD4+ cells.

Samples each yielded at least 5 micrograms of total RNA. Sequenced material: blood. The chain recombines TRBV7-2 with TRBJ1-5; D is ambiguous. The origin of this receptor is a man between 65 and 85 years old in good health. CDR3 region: CASSLEAGQWVPQHF. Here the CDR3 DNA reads TGTGCCAGCAGCTTAGAGGCAGGCCAATGGGTACCCCAGCATTTT.